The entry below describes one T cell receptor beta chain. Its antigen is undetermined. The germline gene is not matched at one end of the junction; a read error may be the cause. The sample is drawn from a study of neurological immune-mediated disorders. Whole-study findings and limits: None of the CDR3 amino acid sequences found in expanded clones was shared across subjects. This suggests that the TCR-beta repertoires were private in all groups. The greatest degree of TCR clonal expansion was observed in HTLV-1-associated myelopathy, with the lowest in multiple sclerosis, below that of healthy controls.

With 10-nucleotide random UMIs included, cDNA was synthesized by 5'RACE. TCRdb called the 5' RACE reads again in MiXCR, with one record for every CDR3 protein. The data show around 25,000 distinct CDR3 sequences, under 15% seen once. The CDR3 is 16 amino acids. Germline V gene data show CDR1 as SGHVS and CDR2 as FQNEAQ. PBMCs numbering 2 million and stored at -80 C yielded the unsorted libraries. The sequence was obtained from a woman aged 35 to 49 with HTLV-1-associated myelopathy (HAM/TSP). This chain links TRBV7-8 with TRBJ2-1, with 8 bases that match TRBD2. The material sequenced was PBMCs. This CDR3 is CANSPRGGATYNEQFF. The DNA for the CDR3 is TGTGCCAACAGCCCCCGGGGGGGCGCAACCTACAATGAACAGTTCTTC. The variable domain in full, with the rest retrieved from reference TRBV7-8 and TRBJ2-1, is GAGVSQSPRYKVAKRGQDVALRCDPISGHVSLFWYQQALGQGPEFLTYFQNEAQLDKSGLPSDRFFAERPEGSVSTLKIQRTQQEDSAVYLCANSPRGGATYNEQFFGPGTRLTVL.